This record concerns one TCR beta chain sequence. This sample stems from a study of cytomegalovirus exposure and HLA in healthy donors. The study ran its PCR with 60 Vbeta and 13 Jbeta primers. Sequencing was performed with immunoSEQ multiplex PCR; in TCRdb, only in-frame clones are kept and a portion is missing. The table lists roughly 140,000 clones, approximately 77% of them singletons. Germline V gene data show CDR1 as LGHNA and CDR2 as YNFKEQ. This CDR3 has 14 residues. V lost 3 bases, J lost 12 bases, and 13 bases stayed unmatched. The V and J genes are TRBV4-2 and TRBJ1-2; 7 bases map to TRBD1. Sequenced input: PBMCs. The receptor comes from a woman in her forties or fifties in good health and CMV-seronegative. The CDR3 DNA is TGTGCCAGCAGCCAGATACAGGGGCCCCGAAAAGACACCTTC. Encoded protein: CASSQIQGPRKDTF.